Listed here are 32 T cell receptor beta chains from one sample, sequenced in a study of identical twins. From the 5' RACE reads, TCRdb called clonotypes with MiXCR, one entry per CDR3 protein. Of a few hundred thousand distinct CDR3 sequences in the sample, nearly 10% were seen once. The sample also formed part of further work on yellow fever vaccine responses in identical twins.

Material: PBMCs. Every receptor here comes from a woman younger than 30 in good health.

Written as DNA, the CDR3 is TGTGCCAGCAGCTGGACAGCTGAAGCTTTCTTT. Its translation is CASSWTAEAFF. J is TRBJ1-1 and V is TRBV11-2; D is perhaps TRBD1 (6 bases). Germline CDR1 SGHAT, CDR2 FQNNGV. V was clipped by 4 bases and J by 6 bases, with 6 bases between them. This CDR3 contains 11 residues.

There are many counts of this clonotype. The rearrangement uses TRBV12-3 or TRBV12-4 and TRBJ2-5; 8 bases fit TRBD1. This CDR3 is built from 16 residues. J gave up 3 bases and V 3 bases, and 9 bases lay outside the gene matches. DNA for the CDR3: TGTGCCAGCAGTTTGGGTGTCAGGGGGCTCGAAGAGACCCAGTACTTC. Protein product: CASSLGVRGLEETQYF.

This clonotype was detected many times. The rearrangement joins TRBV5-1 to TRBJ2-1, with unresolved D. Trimming removed 7 bases from V and 6 bases from J, with 14 bases in between. Germline V gives CDR1 SGHRS, CDR2 YFSETQ. CDR3 length: 13 residues. The CDR3, as DNA: TGCGCCAGCCGGGTTGTTCACGTCAATGAGCAGTTCTTC. Protein: CASRVVHVNEQFF.

This chain uses TRBV4-2 with TRBJ2-5; 15 bases are a match to TRBD2. CDR1 and CDR2 from the germline V gene are LGHNA and YNFKEQ. The CDR3 totals 19 residues. Trimming cost V 0 bases and J 5 bases; bases outside gene matches: 10. This chain's CDR3 is CASSQEGLAGGLYRETQYF. The DNA of the CDR3 is TGTGCCAGCAGCCAAGAGGGACTAGCGGGGGGCCTGTACCGCGAGACCCAGTACTTC.

This clonotype has more than one count but fewer than ten. The chain uses TRBV30 and TRBJ2-1; 11 positions agree with TRBD2. Germline CDR1 and CDR2: GTSNPN and SVGIG (reference sequence). The V segment lost 6 bases and the J segment 2 bases; nucleotides outside the gene matches: 3. CDR3 length equals 14 residues. CDR3 sequence: CACPTSGTYNEQFF. CDR3 DNA sequence: TGTGCCTGTCCGACTAGCGGGACCTACAATGAGCAGTTCTTC. The variable domain in full, with the rest retrieved from reference TRBV30 and TRBJ2-1, is SQTIHQWPATLVQPVGSPLSLECTVEGTSNPNLYWYRQAAGRGLQLLFYSVGIGQISSEVPQNLSASRPQDRQFILSSKKLLLSDSGFYLCACPTSGTYNEQFFGPGTRLTVL.

This sequence joins TRBV12-3 or TRBV12-4 and TRBJ2-5, with D possibly called TRBD1 or TRBD2 (5 bases each). V lost 3 bases and J lost 5, with 13 bases in between. This CDR3 contains 14 residues. CDR3 region: CASSFGGWRETQYF. In nucleotides, the CDR3 is TGTGCCAGCAGTTTTGGGGGTTGGAGGGAGACCCAGTACTTC.

The sample holds a few counts of this clonotype. This chain connects TRBV20-1 to TRBJ2-5, with a tentative D call TRBD2 (5 bases). The length of the CDR3 is 16 residues. Trimming pared 1 base from V and 2 bases from J, leaving 17 bases between. Germline CDR1 is DFQATT and CDR2 is SNEGSKA (reference sequence). The CDR3 reads CSARGGFTRGQETQYF. The CDR3 DNA reads TGCAGTGCTAGAGGAGGGTTCACTAGAGGACAAGAGACCCAGTACTTC.

This clonotype was observed at least ten times. The chain carries TRBV12-3 or TRBV12-4 and TRBJ2-1; the match to TRBD2 covers 11 bases. CDR3 size: 17 residues. The V gene end was trimmed by 5 bases and the J gene end by 3 bases; junction bases not matched to a gene: 9. CDR3 DNA sequence: TGTGCCAGCAGTCCTTCGACCGGGACTAGCGGCTACAATGAGCAGTTCTTC. This translates into CASSPSTGTSGYNEQFF.

In DNA, the CDR3 is TGTGCCAGCAGCCAAGACCCCTATTTCAGCTACGAGCAGTACTTC. Its protein is CASSQDPYFSYEQYF. This chain joins TRBV14 and TRBJ2-7; D not resolved. Germline CDR1 reads SGHDN; CDR2 reads FVKESK. Trimming shortened V by 0 bases and J by 3 bases, and 12 bases separated the two germline ends. The CDR3 is 15 residues long.

The chain recombines TRBV10-3 with TRBJ2-3, with 8 bases identical to TRBD1. The CDR3 totals 18 residues. Trimming cost V 10 bases and J 0 bases; bases outside gene matches: 18. Germline assignment: CDR1 ENHRY and CDR2 SYGVKD. CDR3 region: CATSKTTWDRSSTDTQYF. CDR3 bases: TGTGCCACCTCTAAAACGACTTGGGACAGGTCTAGCACAGATACGCAGTATTTT.

The chain joins TRBV29-1 to TRBJ2-1; D perhaps matches TRBD2 (6 bases). The CDR3 sequence is 16 residues long. Trimming took 5 bases from V and 2 from J, leaving 19 bases between them. Germline values: CDR1 SQVTM, CDR2 ANQGSEA. The CDR3 here is CSVRPSGLPTYNEQFF. The CDR3 DNA is TGCAGCGTTAGGCCCTCGGGACTTCCGACCTACAATGAGCAGTTCTTC.

The sample holds a few counts of this clonotype. The CDR3 coding sequence is TGTGCCAGCAGTCCAAGACTAGCGGGAGGGCATGGCGAGCAGTACTTC. Translating it yields CASSPRLAGGHGEQYF. The V call is TRBV12-3 or TRBV12-4, the J call TRBJ2-7, with 14 bases matching TRBD2. J was trimmed by 6 bases and V by 5 bases; bases with no gene match: 9. The CDR3 contains 16 residues.

This clonotype turned up a few times. V usage is TRBV15 and J usage is TRBJ2-1; a possible D gene is TRBD2 (6 bases). Germline loops: CDR1 LNHNV, CDR2 YYDKDF (reference sequence). Trimming pared 0 bases from V and 2 bases from J, leaving 14 bases between. This CDR3 is built from 17 residues. The CDR3 reads CATSRDRTSWTYNEQFF. The CDR3 DNA follows: TGTGCCACCAGCAGAGATAGAACTAGCTGGACCTACAATGAGCAGTTCTTC.

The chain links TRBV4-3 to TRBJ2-7, with TRBD2 matching over 8 bases. This CDR3 is 16 amino acids long. V lost 0 bases to trimming and J lost 0 bases; unmatched junction nucleotides: 4. Germline assignment: CDR1 LGHNA and CDR2 YSLEER. CDR3 protein: CASSQDLAGISYEQYF. The DNA of the CDR3 is TGCGCCAGCAGCCAAGACCTAGCGGGCATCTCCTACGAGCAGTACTTC.

In this sample, this clonotype turned up many times. V usage is TRBV11-2 and J usage is TRBJ2-4; TRBD2 matches at 11 bases. Germline trimming cut 5 bases from V and 0 bases from J; bases unmatched to any gene: 12. Germline-derived CDR1 and CDR2 are SGHAT and FQNNGV. The CDR3 is made up of 19 amino acids. The chain's CDR3 is CASSPQGTSGGLAKNIQYF. The CDR3 DNA is TGTGCCAGCAGCCCCCAGGGTACTAGCGGGGGCCTAGCCAAAAACATTCAGTACTTC.

This clonotype has a handful of counts. This rearrangement joins TRBV7-2 to TRBJ1-6, with TRBD1 as a possible D gene (5 bases). CDR1 is SGHTA, CDR2 FQGNSA, per germline. The CDR3 extends over 14 amino acids. V lost 2 bases, J lost 7 bases, and 9 bases lay in between. CDR3 protein: CASSLTTANSPLHF. The CDR3 nucleotides are TGTGCCAGCAGCTTAACGACAGCAAATTCACCCCTCCACTTT.

By share of the sample, this clonotype is medium-sized (0.01 to 0.1%). The chain employs TRBV7-2 and TRBJ2-2; 7 nucleotides match TRBD2. V trimming: 6 bases; J trimming: 2 bases; junction bases outside the gene matches: 9. The CDR3 sequence is 16 residues long. From germline, CDR1 is SGHTA and CDR2 FQGNSA. The CDR3 region has the DNA TGTGCCAGCAGTTACGCGGGACTACCTAACACCGGGGAGCTGTTTTTT. The encoded protein is CASSYAGLPNTGELFF.

V usage is TRBV11-3 and J usage is TRBJ2-2; 7 nucleotides line up with TRBD1. Germline CDR1 reads SGHNT; CDR2 reads YENEEA. V shed 5 bases and J 10 bases; nucleotides not matched to a gene: 4. This CDR3 has 12 amino acids. The CDR3 DNA reads TGTGCCAGCAGCGTCGGGACAGCGGAGCTGTTTTTT. This codes for CASSVGTAELFF.

This clonotype was counted a few times. In nucleotides, the CDR3 is TGCAGCGTCCAGGGACAGTTCGATTTCGAGCAGTTCTTC. Its protein is CSVQGQFDFEQFF. The rearrangement joins TRBV29-1 to TRBJ2-1; the match to TRBD1 covers 7 bases. V lost 6 bases and J lost 10; bases outside the gene matches: 12. Per the germline V gene, CDR1 is SQVTM and CDR2 is ANQGSEA. The CDR3 spans 13 residues.

A remark on this clonotype: This sequence may be a read error, since a much larger clone differs from it by one base. CDR3 sequence reads: CASSFTERAPQEQYF. Here the CDR3 DNA reads TGTGCCAGCAGTTTCACCGAGAGGGCCCCGCAGGAGCAGTACTTC. The chain links TRBV12-3 or TRBV12-4 to TRBJ2-7, with D maybe TRBD2 (5 bases). The V end was cut by 3 bases, the J end by 7 bases, with 19 bases between. The CDR3 sequence is 15 residues long.

This clonotype has just one count. J is TRBJ2-3 and V is TRBV11-2; D ambiguous. CDR1 is SGHAT and CDR2 is FQNNGV in the germline V gene. The CDR3 extends over 14 amino acids. The V and J ends lost 2 bases and 2 bases respectively, with 8 bases between them. The CDR3 region has the DNA TGTGCCAGCAGCTTACGGAGTCCCACAGATACGCAGTATTTT. This encodes CASSLRSPTDTQYF.

The table lists this clonotype with a few counts. The chain carries TRBV7-9 and TRBJ2-6; perhaps TRBD2 as D (5 bases). Per germline, CDR1 SEHNR and CDR2 FQNEAQ (reference sequence). V was clipped by 3 bases and J by 0 bases, with 9 bases between them. The CDR3 is made up of 16 amino acids. This CDR3 reads CASSLWAGSGANVLTF. The CDR3 DNA sequence: TGTGCCAGCAGCTTGTGGGCGGGCTCTGGGGCCAACGTCCTGACTTTC. Drawing the rest from reference TRBV7-9 and TRBJ2-6, the complete variable domain is DTGVSQNPRHKITKRGQNVTFRCDPISEHNRLYWYRQTLGQGPEFLTYFQNEAQLEKSRLLSDRFSAERPKGSFSTLEIQRTEQGDSAMYLCASSLWAGSGANVLTFGAGSRLTVL.

There are many counts of this clonotype. The chain carries TRBV2 and TRBJ1-3; 7 bases map to TRBD1. Per germline, CDR1 SNHLY and CDR2 FYNNEI. The V segment lost 6 bases and the J segment 4 bases; nucleotides outside the gene matches: 6. The CDR3 covers 14 residues. This CDR3 reads CASSPGTDGNTIYF. As DNA, the CDR3 is TGTGCCAGCAGCCCCGGGACAGACGGAAACACCATATATTTT.

This clonotype occurred many times. In DNA, the CDR3 is TGTGCCAGCAGTTACAGGGGGCAAGGAAACACCATATATTTT. This sequence encodes CASSYRGQGNTIYF. The chain employs TRBV6-5 and TRBJ1-3; TRBD1 matches 7 bases. The junction had 2 bases not matched to a gene; V was cut back by 2 bases and J by 4 bases. The germline CDR1 and CDR2 sequences are MNHEY and SVGAGI. The CDR3 is made up of 14 amino acids.

This clonotype was seen only a few times. This chain joins TRBV11-3 and TRBJ2-2; D could derive from TRBD1 or TRBD2 (5 bases each). Germline-derived CDR1 and CDR2 are SGHNT and YENEEA. The CDR3 consists of 14 residues. The ends were cut back, 6 bases at V and 1 base at J, with 9 bases in the middle. CDR3 nucleotide sequence: TGTGCCAGCAGGGGGACGGAGAACACCGGGGAGCTGTTTTTT. Its protein is CASRGTENTGELFF.

This clonotype was detected ten times or more. The chain links TRBV4-2 to TRBJ2-4; 7 bases agree with TRBD1. The CDR3 spans 17 residues. The germline V gene has CDR1 LGHNA and CDR2 YNFKEQ. Trimming cost V 2 bases and J 9 bases; bases outside gene matches: 16. This CDR3 reads CASSQYTGATTLAIQYF. CDR3 in DNA: TGTGCCAGCAGCCAATATACAGGGGCAACTACCCTCGCCATTCAGTACTTC.

This clonotype was detected only a few times. This chain connects TRBV12-3 or TRBV12-4 to TRBJ2-7; tentatively, D is TRBD1 or TRBD2 (5 bases each). Trimming cost V 5 bases and J 2 bases, with 16 bases left between them. The CDR3 extends over 15 amino acids. CDR3 residues: CASSPDRDGAYEQYF. The DNA for the CDR3 is TGTGCCAGCAGTCCCGACCGGGACGGAGCCTACGAGCAGTACTTC.

This clonotype was seen only a few times. The chain uses TRBV6-2 or TRBV6-3 and TRBJ1-5, with 7 nucleotides matching TRBD1. Trimming removed 6 bases from V and 0 bases from J; junction bases left unmatched: 5. The length of the CDR3 is 15 residues. The V gene's germline CDR1 is MNHEY and CDR2 SVGEGT. CDR3 in DNA: TGTGCCAGCAGCCAGGGGGTGTCTAGCAATCAGCCCCAGCATTTT. Translating it yields CASSQGVSSNQPQHF.

This clonotype was found a few times. The chain combines TRBV15 with TRBJ2-7; the match to TRBD2 covers 7 bases. This CDR3 spans 15 amino acids. Germline V gives CDR1 LNHNV, CDR2 YYDKDF (reference sequence). The V segment lost 0 bases and the J segment 1 base; nucleotides outside the gene matches: 3. This CDR3 reads CATSRDLAASYEQYF. Written as DNA, the CDR3 is TGTGCCACCAGCAGAGATCTAGCGGCTTCCTACGAGCAGTACTTC.

This clonotype was detected only a few times. The rearrangement joins TRBV3-1 to TRBJ2-3; TRBD2 matches at 8 bases. The CDR3 totals 16 residues. V was clipped by 4 bases and J by 5 bases; unmatched bases: 11. Germline values: CDR1 LGHDT, CDR2 YNNKEL (reference sequence). CDR3: CASSRRVSGDLDTQYF. CDR3 DNA sequence: TGTGCCAGCAGCCGCCGCGTTAGCGGGGACCTAGATACGCAGTATTTT.

The rearrangement joins TRBV28 to TRBJ2-5; TRBD2 agrees at 7 bases. Trimming at V came to 0 bases and at J to 4 bases, leaving 8 bases not matched to a gene. The CDR3 consists of 16 residues. Germline CDR1 is MDHEN and CDR2 is SYDVKM. For the CDR3, the DNA is TGTGCCAGCAGTTTATGGGCAGCGGGGCAATCAGAGACCCAGTACTTC. It yields the protein CASSLWAAGQSETQYF. Filled out from reference TRBV28 and TRBJ2-5, the complete variable domain reads DVKVTQSSRYLVKRTGEKVFLECVQDMDHENMFWYRQDPGLGLRLIYFSYDVKMKEKGDIPEGYSVSREKKERFSLILESASTNQTSMYLCASSLWAAGQSETQYFGPGTRLLVL.

This clonotype was detected only a few times. The chain combines TRBV9 with TRBJ2-3; D is ambiguous. V lost 3 bases to trimming and J lost 5 bases, with 7 bases between them. CDR1 and CDR2 from the germline V gene are SGDLS and YYNGEE. The CDR3 runs to 12 residues. Here the CDR3 reads CASSAHVDTQYF. CDR3 DNA sequence: TGTGCCAGCAGCGCGCACGTAGATACGCAGTATTTT.